One sample yielded the 26 T cell receptor beta chains listed below, sequenced in a study of response to subunit inactivated influenza vaccine. A single record per CDR3 protein comes from TCRdb applying MiXCR to the RT-PCR reads. In the table there are more than 450,000 distinct CDR3 sequences, 7.5% to 8.5% of which are singletons. The specimen was PBMCs from blood, collected around 25 months after vaccination. Receptors originate from a man between 45 and 75 years old who received an inactivated influenza vaccine.

The chain has TRBV28 and TRBJ2-3; unclear D gene. V shed 2 bases and J shed 4 bases, with 10 bases lying between them. The CDR3 runs to 14 residues. The germline V gene has CDR1 MDHEN and CDR2 SYDVKM. The CDR3 is CASSLTILADTQYF. The CDR3 region has the DNA TGTGCCAGCAGTTTAACTATCTTAGCAGATACGCAGTATTTT. The variable domain in full, with the rest retrieved from reference TRBV28 and TRBJ2-3, is DVKVTQSSRYLVKRTGEKVFLECVQDMDHENMFWYRQDPGLGLRLIYFSYDVKMKEKGDIPEGYSVSREKKERFSLILESASTNQTSMYLCASSLTILADTQYFGPGTRLTVL.

The chain is built from TRBV5-5 and TRBJ1-6; a weak D match, TRBD1 (5 bases). Germline CDR1 is SGHKS and CDR2 is YYEKEE (reference sequence). V was shortened by 0 bases and J by 15 bases, with 16 bases between the two germline ends. The CDR3 consists of 14 residues. DNA for the CDR3: TGTGCCAGCAGCTTGGCGGGTGAGGGACGTATCCTCCACTTT. This gives the protein CASSLAGEGRILHF.

V gene TRBV12-3 or TRBV12-4 combines with J gene TRBJ2-1; the D call may be TRBD1 or TRBD2 (6 bases each). The CDR3 extends over 15 amino acids. V lost 0 bases and J lost 3, with 9 bases in between. CDR3 sequence: CASSLAGGYYNEQFF. The CDR3 nucleotides read TGTGCCAGCAGTTTAGCGGGGGGCTACTACAATGAGCAGTTCTTC.

This clonotype was counted at least ten times. One end of the junction varies from germline; a read error may be responsible. V is TRBV7-7 and J is TRBJ2-2, with D perhaps assigned TRBD1 or TRBD2 (5 bases each). The V gene's germline CDR1 is SSHAT and CDR2 FNYEAQ (reference sequence). The CDR3 runs to 14 residues. The CDR3 DNA is TGTGCTAGCAGCTTGGGGGAAAACACCGGGGAGCTGTTTTTT. Residues: CASSLGENTGELFF.

This chain uses TRBV4-2 with TRBJ2-5; 8 positions match TRBD2. Germline V gives CDR1 LGHNA, CDR2 YNFKEQ. Trimming cost V 1 base and J 7 bases; bases outside gene matches: 14. The CDR3 is made up of 17 amino acids. The CDR3 sequence: CASSQVEDSGTPATQYF. The CDR3 nucleotides read TGTGCCAGCAGCCAAGTGGAAGATAGCGGGACCCCGGCGACCCAGTACTTC.

This clonotype was picked up a small number of times. The J gene is TRBJ2-5, the V gene TRBV4-1, with TRBD2 as a possible D gene (7 bases). Between the trimmed V and J ends, which lost 5 bases and 2 bases, there was a span of 15 bases. The CDR3 is 15 residues long. Germline CDR1 is MGHRA and CDR2 is YSYEKL. DNA for the CDR3: TGCGCCAGCAGCGTTCTAGGGGGAGGGCAAGAGACCCAGTACTTC. It codes for CASSVLGGGQETQYF.

Only a few counts were recorded for this clonotype. This chain links TRBV4-3 with TRBJ1-1; no clear D gene. Germline assignment: CDR1 LGHNA and CDR2 YSLEER. Trimming removed 0 bases from V and 1 base from J, with 9 bases in between. CDR3 length equals 15 residues. The CDR3 reads CASSQDRKWNTEAFF. The CDR3 coding sequence is TGCGCCAGCAGCCAAGACAGAAAGTGGAACACTGAAGCTTTCTTT.

The sample holds a few counts of this clonotype. The chain couples TRBV5-5 to TRBJ2-7; 7 bases map to TRBD1. V lost 0 bases, J lost 3 bases, and 6 bases stayed unmatched. Germline CDR1 reads SGHKS; CDR2 reads YYEKEE (reference sequence). The CDR3 extends over 15 amino acids. CDR3 amino acids: CASSLAKTGIYEQYF. In nucleotides, the CDR3 is TGTGCCAGCAGCTTGGCGAAGACAGGGATCTACGAGCAGTACTTC.

This clonotype showed up just a few times. J is TRBJ2-7 and V is TRBV2; D is undetermined. V lost 6 bases and J 2 bases, leaving 14 bases between the germline ends. This CDR3 is 14 amino acids long. The germline V gene has CDR1 SNHLY and CDR2 FYNNEI. DNA for the CDR3: TGTGCCAGCAGGGTCGGCGGTATAACCTACGAGCAGTACTTC. Translation gives CASRVGGITYEQYF.

This clonotype has just a few counts. Mismatch with germline at one junction end may stem from a read error. The chain recombines TRBV20-1 with TRBJ2-1; no reliable D call. This CDR3 is built from 15 residues. Germline CDR1 reads DFQATT; CDR2 reads SNEGSKA (reference sequence). The CDR3: CSARVYGDSYNEQFF. The CDR3 DNA follows: TGCAGTGCCAGAGTGTATGGGGACTCCTACAATGAGCAGTTCTTC.

This chain uses TRBV7-2 with TRBJ1-1; tentatively, D is TRBD1 (5 bases). CDR3 length: 16 residues. The V and J ends lost 2 bases and 4 bases respectively, with 17 bases between them. CDR1 is SGHTA and CDR2 is FQGNSA in the germline V gene. CDR3 residues: CASSLRPSQGGTEAFF. The CDR3 DNA reads TGTGCCAGCAGCTTACGACCCAGTCAGGGTGGCACTGAAGCTTTCTTT.

V and J are TRBV7-9 and TRBJ1-2; 11 bases match TRBD1. V lost 5 bases, J lost 3 bases, and 5 bases stayed unmatched. In germline, CDR1 is SEHNR, CDR2 FQNEAQ (reference sequence). CDR3 length: 15 residues. The CDR3 loop is CASSVGTGGYYGYTF. CDR3 coding DNA: TGTGCCAGCAGCGTCGGGACAGGGGGTTACTATGGCTACACCTTC.

This clonotype was counted between two and nine times. The chain carries TRBV3-1 and TRBJ2-7; D could derive from TRBD1 or TRBD2 (5 bases each). V gave up 5 bases and J gave up 7 bases, with 12 bases separating them. CDR3 length: 12 amino acids. From germline, CDR1 is LGHDT and CDR2 YNNKEL (reference sequence). CDR3 region: CASSGTAWEQYF. The DNA for the CDR3 is TGTGCCAGCAGCGGGACGGCCTGGGAGCAGTACTTC.

At least ten counts were recorded for this clonotype. V is TRBV7-9 and J is TRBJ1-4; 7 bases align to TRBD1. The germline V gene encodes CDR1 SEHNR and CDR2 FQNEAQ (reference sequence). The length of the CDR3 is 15 residues. The ends lost 5 bases at V and 6 bases at J; junction bases unmatched: 9. In DNA form, the CDR3 reads TGTGCCAGCAGCAAAGATAGGGGGCGAGATGAAAAACTGTTTTTT. Amino acids: CASSKDRGRDEKLFF.

The rearrangement links TRBV6-2 or TRBV6-3 to TRBJ2-7; TRBD1 is a possible D gene (6 bases). Per germline, CDR1 MNHEY and CDR2 SVGEGT. V was cut by 7 bases and J by 0 bases, with 10 bases left in between. The CDR3 has 13 amino acids. CDR3 in DNA: TGTGCCAGCATACAGGGTGCCTCCTACGAGCAGTACTTC. Translation gives CASIQGASYEQYF.

The chain has TRBV6-5 and TRBJ2-2; D is ambiguous. V was cut by 3 bases and J by 12 bases, with 8 bases left in between. Germline CDR1 and CDR2: MNHEY and SVGAGI. This CDR3 contains 11 residues. This CDR3 is CASSYGAKLFF. The CDR3 bases are TGTGCCAGCAGTTATGGAGCGAAGCTGTTTTTT.

This clonotype was detected a few times. The V and J genes are TRBV20-1 and TRBJ2-7; tentatively, D is TRBD1 (5 bases). Germline CDR1 and CDR2: DFQATT and SNEGSKA (reference sequence). Trimming pared 3 bases from V and 3 bases from J, leaving 15 bases between. The CDR3 is made up of 14 amino acids. CDR3 residues: CSARKIQGIYEQYF. CDR3 sequence (DNA): TGCAGTGCTAGGAAAATCCAGGGAATCTACGAGCAGTACTTC.

This clonotype was detected only a few times. The CDR3 region is CASRGTGGRETQYF. DNA for the CDR3: TGTGCCAGCAGGGGGACAGGGGGGCGGGAGACCCAGTACTTC. The genes are TRBV7-2 and TRBJ2-5; 11 positions agree with TRBD1. The ends lost 6 bases at V and 5 bases at J; junction bases unmatched: 5. This CDR3 spans 14 amino acids. Looked up from germline, CDR1 is SGHTA and CDR2 is FQGNSA.

This clonotype was counted between two and nine times. V gene TRBV10-3 combines with J gene TRBJ2-2; TRBD2 aligns across 8 bases. CDR1 ENHRY and CDR2 SYGVKD come from the germline V gene. Trimming cost V 8 bases and J 4 bases; bases outside gene matches: 3. This CDR3 contains 13 residues. CDR3 DNA: TGTGCCATCTGGCGGGAGGCCACCGGGGAGCTGTTTTTT. It yields the protein CAIWREATGELFF.

The genes are TRBV7-2 and TRBJ1-5, with a tentative D call TRBD1 (6 bases). CDR3 length: 15 amino acids. Trimming took 5 bases from V and 6 from J, leaving 17 bases between them. Germline CDR1 and CDR2: SGHTA and FQGNSA. The DNA of the CDR3 is TGTGCCAGCAGCCCGGGGGCCTACATAGGTCAGCCCCAGCATTTT. Translation: CASSPGAYIGQPQHF. Together with reference TRBV7-2 and TRBJ1-5, the CDR3 gives the full variable domain: GAGVSQSPSNKVTEKGKDVELRCDPISGHTALYWYRQSLGQGLEFLIYFQGNSAPDKSGLPSDRFSAERTGGSVSTLTIQRTQQEDSAVYLCASSPGAYIGQPQHFGDGTRLSIL.

This clonotype was seen ten or more times. This rearrangement joins TRBV7-8 to TRBJ1-1; D is undetermined. Germline V CDR1 and CDR2: SGHVS, FQNEAQ. The length of the CDR3 is 13 residues. V was pared by 0 bases and J by 7 bases, with 9 bases between. DNA of the CDR3: TGTGCCAGCAGCTTAGCGTTGGGTCATGAAGCTTTCTTT. Its translation is CASSLALGHEAFF. Filled out from reference TRBV7-8 and TRBJ1-1, the complete variable domain reads GAGVSQSPRYKVAKRGQDVALRCDPISGHVSLFWYQQALGQGPEFLTYFQNEAQLDKSGLPSDRFFAERPEGSVSTLKIQRTQQEDSAVYLCASSLALGHEAFFGQGTRLTVV.

This clonotype was detected a few times. The chain carries TRBV5-6 and TRBJ2-5; no clear D gene. Germline CDR1 and CDR2: SGHDT and YYEEEE. V lost 1 base, J lost 1 base, and 2 bases lay in between. There are 12 residues in the CDR3. The CDR3 DNA sequence: TGTGCCAGCAGCTTGATCCAAGAGACCCAGTACTTC. Residues: CASSLIQETQYF.

This clonotype was found many times. V usage is TRBV5-1 and J usage is TRBJ2-7; TRBD1 matches 7 bases. The CDR3 sequence is 14 residues long. Per germline, CDR1 SGHRS and CDR2 YFSETQ. Losses at the gene ends were 4 bases for V and 2 bases for J; bases not matched to a gene: 6. CDR3 sequence: CASSPGTETYEQYF. The CDR3, as DNA: TGCGCCAGCAGCCCGGGGACAGAGACCTACGAGCAGTACTTC.

This clonotype was seen only a few times. The J gene is TRBJ2-5, the V gene TRBV7-2, with 9 positions matching TRBD1. V lost 5 bases and J lost 4; bases outside the gene matches: 8. CDR1 is SGHTA and CDR2 is FQGNSA in the germline V gene. This CDR3 has 15 residues. The CDR3 bases are TGTGCCAGCAGCCATGGACAGGGGAGAGGAGAGACCCAGTACTTC. Translating it yields CASSHGQGRGETQYF.

This clonotype was picked up many times. This chain joins TRBV4-3 and TRBJ2-2; D perhaps matches TRBD1 (6 bases). The CDR3 is made up of 16 amino acids. Trimming shortened V by 1 base and J by 1 base, and 10 bases separated the two germline ends. Germline V CDR1 and CDR2: LGHNA, YSLEER. The CDR3 DNA follows: TGCGCCAGCAGCCAAGGGACAGCTCTGAACACCGGGGAGCTGTTTTTT. Its translation is CASSQGTALNTGELFF.

This clonotype was counted a few times. V and J are TRBV5-4 and TRBJ2-5; D unresolved. The CDR3 is made up of 13 amino acids. V gave up 1 base and J gave up 6 bases, with 10 bases separating them. From germline, CDR1 is SGHNT and CDR2 YYREEE (reference sequence). The CDR3, as DNA: TGTGCCAGCAGCTTGTGGGGTGGAAAGACCCAGTACTTC. It codes for CASSLWGGKTQYF.